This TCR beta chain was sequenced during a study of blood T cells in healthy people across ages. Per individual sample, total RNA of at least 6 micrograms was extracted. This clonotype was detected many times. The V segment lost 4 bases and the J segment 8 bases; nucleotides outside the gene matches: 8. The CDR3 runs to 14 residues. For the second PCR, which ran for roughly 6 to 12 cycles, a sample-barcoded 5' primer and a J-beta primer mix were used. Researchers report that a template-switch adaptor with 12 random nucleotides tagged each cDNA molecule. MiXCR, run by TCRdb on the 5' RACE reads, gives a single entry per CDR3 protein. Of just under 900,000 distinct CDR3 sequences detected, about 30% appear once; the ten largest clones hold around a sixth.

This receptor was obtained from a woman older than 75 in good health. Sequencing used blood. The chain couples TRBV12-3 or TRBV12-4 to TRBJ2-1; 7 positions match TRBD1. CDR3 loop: CASSSYITGDEQFF. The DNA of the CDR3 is TGTGCCAGCAGTTCGTACATTACAGGGGATGAGCAGTTCTTC.